The next 21 T cell receptor beta chains were all read from a single sample in a study of radiotherapy plus CTLA-4 blockade in lung cancer. Clones were read by immunoSEQ multiplex PCR, and TCRdb kept only the in-frame ones, dropping some. The data show tens of thousands of clones, 55% to 75% seen once. The material was peripheral blood, obtained from a patient treated with radiotherapy plus ipilimumab. All receptors derive from a human donor with non-small cell lung cancer who had stable disease on radiotherapy plus ipilimumab.

In its sample, this clone was seen a few times. The chain recombines TRBV5-1 with TRBJ2-5; TRBD1 is a possible D gene (6 bases). Germline V CDR1 and CDR2: SGHRS, YFSETQ. V lost 8 bases to trimming and J lost 0 bases, with 14 bases between them. There are 14 residues in the CDR3. CDR3 DNA: TGCGCCAGTACCCAGGGGTCTTACCAAGAGACCCAGTACTTC. Amino acids: CASTQGSYQETQYF.

The chain employs TRBV6-4 and TRBJ1-2; a possible D gene is TRBD1 (6 bases). Between the trimmed V and J ends, which lost 3 bases and 3 bases, there was a span of 17 bases. Germline values: CDR1 MRHNA, CDR2 SNTAGT. This CDR3 is 16 amino acids long. The CDR3 coding sequence is TGTGCCAGCAGTGAAGTATTGACAGGTGGATACTATGGCTACACCTTC. This encodes CASSEVLTGGYYGYTF.

The chain is built from TRBV7-2 and TRBJ1-2; tentative D call: TRBD1 (6 bases). The CDR3 is made up of 13 amino acids. Germline values: CDR1 SGHTA, CDR2 FQGNSA. Trimming took 5 bases from V and 8 from J, leaving 15 bases between them. The CDR3 nucleotides read TGTGCCAGCAGCCCTGACAGGTTCAAGGGCTACACCTTC. It codes for CASSPDRFKGYTF.

Turning to this clone: The sample carries other DNA sequences with the same CDR3. The chain is built from TRBV9 and TRBJ1-4; tentatively, D is TRBD1 (5 bases). The germline V gene has CDR1 SGDLS and CDR2 YYNGEE. The CDR3 runs to 15 residues. V lost 0 bases and J lost 6, with 12 bases in between. CDR3: CASSVALGQDEKLFF. CDR3 coding DNA: TGTGCCAGCAGCGTAGCCTTGGGGCAGGATGAAAAACTGTTTTTT. Full variable domain (remainder filled in from reference TRBV9 and TRBJ1-4): DSGVTQTPKHLITATGQRVTLRCSPRSGDLSVYWYQQSLDQGLQFLIQYYNGEERAKGNILERFSAQQFPDLHSELNLSSLELGDSALYFCASSVALGQDEKLFFGSGTQLSVL.

This clone has just one count. The V gene is TRBV5-4, the J gene TRBJ2-3; D may be TRBD2 (5 bases). V was trimmed by 2 bases and J by 9 bases, leaving 13 bases between them. This CDR3 comprises 13 residues. CDR1 and CDR2 (germline): SGHNT, YYREEE (reference sequence). The DNA of the CDR3 is TGTGCCAGCAGCTTAGAGGGAACTGGCACGCAGTATTTT. It specifies CASSLEGTGTQYF.

The chain combines TRBV7-2 with TRBJ2-3; 8 nucleotides match TRBD2. The V gene's germline CDR1 is SGHTA and CDR2 FQGNSA. The CDR3 covers 17 residues. V lost 5 bases, J lost 5 bases, and 15 bases stayed unmatched. This CDR3 is CASSRQSLAVHGDTQYF. CDR3 in DNA: TGTGCCAGCAGCCGCCAGTCACTAGCGGTGCATGGAGATACGCAGTATTTT.

The gene calls are TRBV6-1 and TRBJ1-1; 10 bases agree with TRBD1. The V gene end was trimmed by 2 bases and the J gene end by 5 bases; junction bases not matched to a gene: 23. Germline lookup yields CDR1 MNHNS and CDR2 SASEGT. This CDR3 has 21 residues. The CDR3 region is CASSETYRTGTGATRGTEAFF. The CDR3 DNA reads TGTGCCAGCAGTGAAACGTACAGAACCGGGACAGGGGCAACACGAGGGACTGAAGCTTTCTTT.

The chain joins TRBV6-5 to TRBJ2-1; no clear D gene. There are 13 residues in the CDR3. Per germline, CDR1 MNHEY and CDR2 SVGAGI. Trimming stripped 7 bases from V and 5 bases from J, with 12 bases between. The CDR3 nucleotides are TGTGCCAGCAAACGGAGAGAGGACAATGAGCAGTTCTTC. It yields the protein CASKRREDNEQFF.

This sequence joins TRBV7-9 and TRBJ2-7; D not resolved. The CDR3 length is 15 residues. The germline gives CDR1 SEHNR, CDR2 FQNEAQ (reference sequence). The ends were cut back, 0 bases at V and 0 bases at J, with 9 bases in the middle. This CDR3 is CASSLAGRYSYEQYF. CDR3 nucleotides: TGTGCCAGCAGCTTAGCCGGCAGGTACTCCTACGAGCAGTACTTC.

The genes are TRBV5-1 and TRBJ2-2; TRBD2 matches 10 bases. The CDR3 length is 16 residues. The V and J ends lost 0 bases and 6 bases, in that order; junction bases with no gene match: 5. Germline lookup yields CDR1 SGHRS and CDR2 YFSETQ. CDR3 sequence reads: CASSLEAGGSPGELFF. The CDR3, as DNA: TGCGCCAGCAGCTTGGAAGCGGGAGGGTCCCCCGGGGAGCTGTTTTTT.

The rearrangement joins TRBV2 to TRBJ1-1; TRBD1 aligns across 7 bases. Per the germline V gene, CDR1 is SNHLY and CDR2 is FYNNEI. The CDR3 is 10 residues long. The J segment lost 10 bases and the V segment lost 6 bases, leaving 2 bases of the junction unmatched. The CDR3, as DNA: TGTGCCAGCAGAAGGACAGGAGCTTTCTTT. It is translated as CASRRTGAFF.

V and J are TRBV7-9 and TRBJ2-1; D ambiguous. This CDR3 is 13 amino acids long. V lost 4 bases and J lost 8, with 12 bases in between. Germline V gene sequence: CDR1 SEHNR, CDR2 FQNEAQ (reference sequence). CDR3 DNA sequence: TGTGCCAGCAGCTACTTGCTTGGAGATGAGCAGTTCTTC. This sequence encodes CASSYLLGDEQFF.

This sequence joins TRBV15 and TRBJ1-5, with 7 bases lining up with TRBD1. The germline V gene encodes CDR1 LNHNV and CDR2 YYDKDF (reference sequence). V gave up 5 bases and J gave up 7 bases; unmatched junction bases: 11. This CDR3 has 15 amino acids. CDR3 protein: CATSGLGQEGQPQHF. The DNA of the CDR3 is TGTGCCACCAGCGGACTTGGACAGGAGGGGCAGCCCCAGCATTTT.

The gene calls are TRBV4-2 and TRBJ2-5, with TRBD2 as a possible D gene (5 bases). Germline assignment: CDR1 LGHNA and CDR2 YNFKEQ. The CDR3 extends over 14 amino acids. V lost 4 bases and J lost 1, with 10 bases in between. CDR3 DNA sequence: TGTGCCAGCAGCCCAGTCGGGGTCCAAGAGACCCAGTACTTC. It yields the protein CASSPVGVQETQYF.

The count of this clone is one. Other nucleotide sequences in the sample specify the same CDR3. The chain combines TRBV27 with TRBJ1-3; 7 positions agree with TRBD1. The CDR3 totals 14 residues. J gave up 1 base and V 6 bases, and 3 bases lay outside the gene matches. Germline V gene lookup returns CDR1 MNHEY and CDR2 SMNVEV (reference sequence). CDR3 sequence (DNA): TGTGCCAGCAGACAGACAGGGTCTGGAAACACCATATATTTT. Protein product: CASRQTGSGNTIYF.

The rearrangement joins TRBV19 to TRBJ2-5; a possible D gene is TRBD2 (6 bases). This CDR3 is built from 11 residues. Germline-derived CDR1 and CDR2 are LNHDA and SQIVND (reference sequence). The V end lost 8 bases, the J end lost 7 bases, and 11 bases lay between the germline ends. CDR3: CASGGLGTQYF. CDR3 bases: TGTGCCAGTGGGGGGTTGGGGACCCAGTACTTC. The full variable domain, rest sourced from reference TRBV19 and TRBJ2-5, is DGGITQSPKYLFRKEGQNVTLSCEQNLNHDAMYWYRQDPGQGLRLIYYSQIVNDFQKGDIAEGYSVSREKKESFPLTVTSAQKNPTAFYLCASGGLGTQYFGPGTRLLVL.

The CDR3 region has the DNA TGTGCCAGCAGCAAAGATCTCGGGACACAATACGAGCAGTACTTC. It codes for CASSKDLGTQYEQYF. This chain joins TRBV27 and TRBJ2-7; perhaps TRBD1 as D (6 bases). The germline gives CDR1 MNHEY, CDR2 SMNVEV (reference sequence). Trimming left V 6 bases short and J 4 bases short, with 19 bases between. The CDR3 contains 15 residues.

The rearrangement uses TRBV6-1 and TRBJ1-2, with a possible D match to TRBD1 (5 bases). Germline CDR1 reads MNHNS; CDR2 reads SASEGT. This CDR3 comprises 14 residues. V was pared by 2 bases and J by 3 bases, with 10 bases between. Here the CDR3 reads CASSERSRDYGYTF. The CDR3 DNA follows: TGTGCCAGCAGTGAACGTTCCAGGGACTATGGCTACACCTTC.

This rearrangement joins TRBV2 to TRBJ2-2, with 8 bases lining up with TRBD2. The CDR3 is 16 amino acids. With 8 bases clipped from V and 4 bases from J, the junction kept 12 bases outside the gene matches. Germline V CDR1 and CDR2: SNHLY, FYNNEI. The CDR3 region is CASGVGSGGRTGELFF. DNA of the CDR3: TGTGCCAGCGGCGTTGGGAGCGGGGGTCGCACCGGGGAGCTGTTTTTT.

This sequence joins TRBV11-2 and TRBJ1-2, with TRBD1 identical over 9 bases. Germline lookup yields CDR1 SGHAT and CDR2 FQNNGV. V lost 4 bases, J lost 2 bases, and 5 bases stayed unmatched. The CDR3 is 15 residues long. This CDR3 is CASSSTQGANYGYTF. CDR3 coding DNA: TGTGCCAGCAGCTCGACACAGGGGGCCAACTATGGCTACACCTTC.

This chain links TRBV7-2 with TRBJ1-6, with a weak D call TRBD1 (5 bases). From germline, CDR1 is SGHTA and CDR2 FQGNSA. V lost 4 bases, J lost 3 bases, and 16 bases lay in between. The CDR3 runs to 17 residues. The CDR3 region has the DNA TGTGCCAGCAGCTCCTCTGGGGCGCAGCACTATAATTCACCCCTCCACTTT. Protein: CASSSSGAQHYNSPLHF.